The rows below give T cell receptor beta chains drawn from one sample of a study of shared clonotypes between healthy human individuals. The method was immunoSEQ multiplex PCR; TCRdb's version includes in-frame clones alone and lacks a portion of them. In the table there are about 820,000 clones, 92% of which are singletons. The specimen was naive CD8+ T cells sorted from blood. These TCRs come from a man under 40 in good health. Both conserved end residues are part of each CDR3. The D gene is left open where the match is weak. Rows give clone size only sometimes, using once, few, many, or a class for an expanded clone.

CDR3 DNA: TGTGCCAGCAGCTTGTTCACAGATACGCAGTATTTT
CDR3 protein: CASSLFTDTQYF
clone size: NA
D gene: NA
J gene: TRBJ2-3
V gene: TRBV7-2

CDR3 DNA: TGTGCCAGCAGCACGGACAGTCCGATGCGCGATGGCTACACCTTC
CDR3 protein: CASSTDSPMRDGYTF
clone size: NA
D gene: NA
J gene: TRBJ1-2
V gene: TRBV9

CDR3 DNA: TGTGCCATCAGTGAGAGTCCCAGCGGGAGGGCATACGAGCAGTACTTC
CDR3 protein: CAISESPSGRAYEQYF
clone size: NA
D gene: TRBD2
J gene: TRBJ2-7
V gene: TRBV10-3

CDR3 DNA: TGTGCCAGCAGCTTTTCCACCGGGGAGCTGTTTTTT
CDR3 protein: CASSFSTGELFF
clone size: NA
D gene: NA
J gene: TRBJ2-2
V gene: TRBV11-2

CDR3 DNA: TGTGCCAGCAGATCAAGCCGGGACAGGGCTCTCAATGAGCAGTTCTTC
CDR3 protein: CASRSSRDRALNEQFF
clone size: NA
D gene: TRBD1
J gene: TRBJ2-1
V gene: TRBV13

CDR3 DNA: TGTGCCAGCAGGGACAGACAGGGTATTGGACAGCCCCAGCATTTT
CDR3 protein: CASRDRQGIGQPQHF
clone size: NA
D gene: TRBD1
J gene: TRBJ1-5
V gene: TRBV28

CDR3 DNA: TGCGCCAGCAGCCAAGAGTCGGTTGGGGTCTACGAGCAGTACTTC
CDR3 protein: CASSQESVGVYEQYF
clone size: NA
D gene: NA
J gene: TRBJ2-7
V gene: TRBV4-1

CDR3 DNA: TGTGCCAGCAGCTTGGGGGTTGAGAGCCACGAGCAGTACTTC
CDR3 protein: CASSLGVESHEQYF
clone size: NA
D gene: NA
J gene: TRBJ2-7
V gene: TRBV5-8

CDR3 DNA: TGTGCCAGCAGCCACTGGGACCACTACGAGCAGTACTTC
CDR3 protein: CASSHWDHYEQYF
clone size: NA
D gene: NA
J gene: TRBJ2-7
V gene: TRBV14

CDR3 DNA: TGCAGCGTTGAAGAGCCCGACGCCGAGCAGTACTTC
CDR3 protein: CSVEEPDAEQYF
clone size: NA
D gene: NA
J gene: TRBJ2-7
V gene: TRBV29-1

CDR3 DNA: TGTGCCAGCAGCATCGGACAGGGGTTTTTCACAGATACGCAGTATTTT
CDR3 protein: CASSIGQGFFTDTQYF
clone size: NA
D gene: TRBD1
J gene: TRBJ2-3
V gene: TRBV5-4

CDR3 DNA: TGTGCCAGCAGCTTCCCCGACGGGCTCATTGGAAACAATGAGCAGTTCTTC
CDR3 protein: CASSFPDGLIGNNEQFF
clone size: NA
D gene: NA
J gene: TRBJ2-1
V gene: TRBV7-2

CDR3 DNA: TGCGCCAGCAGCTTGTGGGGAGAACGGGACAGGGCTTTTGGCTACACCTTC
CDR3 protein: CASSLWGERDRAFGYTF
clone size: NA
D gene: TRBD1
J gene: TRBJ1-2
V gene: TRBV5-1

CDR3 DNA: TGCGCCACCCAGGGGTCTTCCTACGAGCAGTACTTC
CDR3 protein: CATQGSSYEQYF
clone size: few
D gene: NA
J gene: TRBJ2-7
V gene: TRBV10-2

CDR3 DNA: TGTGCCAGCAGCTTTGGGAGCACTGAAGCTTTCTTT
CDR3 protein: CASSFGSTEAFF
clone size: NA
D gene: NA
J gene: TRBJ1-1
V gene: TRBV7-2

CDR3 DNA: TGTGCCAGCAGTGCGTGGGTCACAGATACGCAGTATTTT
CDR3 protein: CASSAWVTDTQYF
clone size: once
D gene: NA
J gene: TRBJ2-3
V gene: TRBV27

CDR3 DNA: TGCGCCAGCAGCCCCCTAGGGGGCCCTAACTATGGCTACACCTTC
CDR3 protein: CASSPLGGPNYGYTF
clone size: NA
D gene: TRBD1
J gene: TRBJ1-2
V gene: TRBV4-1

CDR3 DNA: TGTGCCAGCAGCCCTCAGGGGGCGAGCTTTTGGTACGAGCAGTACTTC
CDR3 protein: CASSPQGASFWYEQYF
clone size: NA
D gene: TRBD1
J gene: TRBJ2-7
V gene: TRBV7-9

CDR3 DNA: TGTGCCAGCAGTCCCCATATTGGGACAGGGAAAGAGCAGTACTTC
CDR3 protein: CASSPHIGTGKEQYF
clone size: NA
D gene: TRBD1
J gene: TRBJ2-7
V gene: TRBV2

CDR3 DNA: TGTGCCAGCTCACCAGGGCCCACGGGGCCCGCCTACGAGCAGTACTTC
CDR3 protein: CASSPGPTGPAYEQYF
clone size: NA
D gene: NA
J gene: TRBJ2-7
V gene: TRBV18

CDR3 DNA: TGCGCCAGCAGCCAAGATATGGGCAGCAATCAGCCCCAGCATTTT
CDR3 protein: CASSQDMGSNQPQHF
clone size: many
D gene: NA
J gene: TRBJ1-5
V gene: TRBV4-1

CDR3 DNA: TGTGCCAGCAGCTTCCTACAAGCTGAAGTCACAGATACGCAGTATTTT
CDR3 protein: CASSFLQAEVTDTQYF
clone size: NA
D gene: NA
J gene: TRBJ2-3
V gene: TRBV14

CDR3 DNA: TGTGCCAGCAGTGAAGCGCTGGGGGCAGGGGGAGTGGAGCAGTACTTC
CDR3 protein: CASSEALGAGGVEQYF
clone size: NA
D gene: TRBD1
J gene: TRBJ2-7
V gene: TRBV2

CDR3 DNA: TGTGCCAGCAGCCTAAATACAGGGTTTCAGCCCCAGCATTTT
CDR3 protein: CASSLNTGFQPQHF
clone size: NA
D gene: NA
J gene: TRBJ1-5
V gene: TRBV6-5

CDR3 DNA: TGCGCCAGCAGCCCCGGGGGGGGCAATGAGCAGTTCTTC
CDR3 protein: CASSPGGGNEQFF
clone size: NA
D gene: TRBD2
J gene: TRBJ2-1
V gene: TRBV4-3

CDR3 DNA: TGTGCCACCAGCAGAGACAGGGGTAACACTGAAGCTTTCTTT
CDR3 protein: CATSRDRGNTEAFF
clone size: NA
D gene: NA
J gene: TRBJ1-1
V gene: TRBV15

CDR3 DNA: TGTGCCAGCAGCTTTTCTAGCGGGACAACCTACGAGCAGTACTTC
CDR3 protein: CASSFSSGTTYEQYF
clone size: NA
D gene: TRBD2
J gene: TRBJ2-7
V gene: TRBV5-4

CDR3 DNA: TGTGCCAGCAGTTTCGGTCCTAGCGGGAGCTCCTACAATGAGCAGTTCTTC
CDR3 protein: CASSFGPSGSSYNEQFF
clone size: NA
D gene: TRBD2
J gene: TRBJ2-1
V gene: TRBV28

CDR3 DNA: TGTGCCAGCAGCTTACCCCAAGGTGGGTCGAACACTGAAGCTTTCTTT
CDR3 protein: CASSLPQGGSNTEAFF
clone size: NA
D gene: NA
J gene: TRBJ1-1
V gene: TRBV7-9

CDR3 DNA: TGCGCCAGCAGTCAATCTCCCCGTGGAAGGGGCGGCACAGATACGCAGTATTTT
CDR3 protein: CASSQSPRGRGGTDTQYF
clone size: once
D gene: NA
J gene: TRBJ2-3
V gene: TRBV23-1

CDR3 DNA: TGTGCCAGCTCGCCGGGACTCCAACCTAGCACAGATACGCAGTATTTT
CDR3 protein: CASSPGLQPSTDTQYF
clone size: NA
D gene: NA
J gene: TRBJ2-3
V gene: TRBV18

CDR3 DNA: TGTGCCAGCAGTTTGCAGGGCTACGAGCAGTACTTC
CDR3 protein: CASSLQGYEQYF
clone size: NA
D gene: NA
J gene: TRBJ2-7
V gene: TRBV6-5

CDR3 DNA: TGTGCCAGCAGTTCTCGACAGAAAAACATTCAGTACTTC
CDR3 protein: CASSSRQKNIQYF
clone size: once
D gene: NA
J gene: TRBJ2-4
V gene: TRBV28

CDR3 DNA: TGTGCCAGCGCTTTTGGGGGTGAAGCTTTCTTT
CDR3 protein: CASAFGGEAFF
clone size: NA
D gene: NA
J gene: TRBJ1-1
V gene: TRBV6-1

CDR3 DNA: TGTGCCAGCAGCTTACGGGCTGGGACAGGATCAGATACGCAGTATTTT
CDR3 protein: CASSLRAGTGSDTQYF
clone size: NA
D gene: TRBD1
J gene: TRBJ2-3
V gene: TRBV7-6

CDR3 DNA: TGTGCCAGCAGCTTAACAGGGGAATACGAGCAGTACTTC
CDR3 protein: CASSLTGEYEQYF
clone size: NA
D gene: TRBD1
J gene: TRBJ2-7
V gene: TRBV11-2

CDR3 DNA: TGTGCCAGCAGCATGAGGGACATTTCCTCAGTCTATGGCTACACCTTC
CDR3 protein: CASSMRDISSVYGYTF
clone size: NA
D gene: NA
J gene: TRBJ1-2
V gene: TRBV5-6

CDR3 DNA: TGTGCCAGCAGCGTAGTGACCGCCGGGGAGCTGTTTTTT
CDR3 protein: CASSVVTAGELFF
clone size: NA
D gene: NA
J gene: TRBJ2-2
V gene: TRBV9

CDR3 DNA: TGTGCCAGCAGCTTGGCTAGCGGTGGAGATACGCAGTATTTT
CDR3 protein: CASSLASGGDTQYF
clone size: NA
D gene: TRBD2
J gene: TRBJ2-3
V gene: TRBV5-6

CDR3 DNA: TGTGCCAGCAGCGCTAGAGCTAACTATGGCTACACCTTC
CDR3 protein: CASSARANYGYTF
clone size: once
D gene: NA
J gene: TRBJ1-2
V gene: TRBV9

CDR3 DNA: TGCGCCAGCAGAACCGGGACTAGCGGAAGGGGCTCCTACGAGCAGTACTTC
CDR3 protein: CASRTGTSGRGSYEQYF
clone size: NA
D gene: TRBD2
J gene: TRBJ2-7
V gene: TRBV5-1

CDR3 DNA: TGTGCCAGCAACCCGGTTCCGGCCCAAGAGACCCAGTACTTC
CDR3 protein: CASNPVPAQETQYF
clone size: NA
D gene: NA
J gene: TRBJ2-5
V gene: TRBV11-2

CDR3 DNA: TGTGCCAGCAGCTACTCGACAGGTACCTCCTACAATGAGCAGTTCTTC
CDR3 protein: CASSYSTGTSYNEQFF
clone size: NA
D gene: NA
J gene: TRBJ2-1
V gene: TRBV6-6

CDR3 DNA: TGTGCCAGCAGCCCCGCCCCCTCGAGGGGCTACACCTTC
CDR3 protein: CASSPAPSRGYTF
clone size: NA
D gene: NA
J gene: TRBJ1-2
V gene: TRBV7-8

CDR3 DNA: TGCGCCAGCAGCCAAGTCGTAGGAGAGGCCCCACGGTCTGGAAACACCATATATTTT
CDR3 protein: CASSQVVGEAPRSGNTIYF
clone size: NA
D gene: NA
J gene: TRBJ1-3
V gene: TRBV4-1

CDR3 DNA: TGTGCCAGCAGCGTATCAGGGGTCACTGAAGCTTTCTTT
CDR3 protein: CASSVSGVTEAFF
clone size: NA
D gene: NA
J gene: TRBJ1-1
V gene: TRBV11-2

CDR3 DNA: TGCAGCGTTGTCGCAGATACGCAGTATTTT
CDR3 protein: CSVVADTQYF
clone size: NA
D gene: NA
J gene: TRBJ2-3
V gene: TRBV29-1

CDR3 DNA: TGTGCCAGTAGTATGGGCGGGAGCAGTAACAATGAGCAGTTCTTC
CDR3 protein: CASSMGGSSNNEQFF
clone size: NA
D gene: TRBD2
J gene: TRBJ2-1
V gene: TRBV19

CDR3 DNA: TGTGCCAGCAGCCCGTACAGGGTCCGCAATGAGCAGTTCTTC
CDR3 protein: CASSPYRVRNEQFF
clone size: NA
D gene: NA
J gene: TRBJ2-1
V gene: TRBV11-2

CDR3 DNA: TGTGCCAGCAGCCACCCTCTAGCGGGCCTTCCCTACGAGCAGTACTTC
CDR3 protein: CASSHPLAGLPYEQYF
clone size: NA
D gene: TRBD2
J gene: TRBJ2-7
V gene: TRBV14